This T cell receptor (beta chain) originates from a study of shared clonotypes between healthy human individuals. Terminally differentiated effector memory CD45RA+ cells were left out of the naive CD8 fraction, which was CD45RO-negative and positively selected for CCR7. The germline V gene encodes CDR1 SEHNR and CDR2 FQNEAQ (reference sequence). The V gene end was trimmed by 5 bases and the J gene end by 0 bases; junction bases not matched to a gene: 6. CDR3 length: 15 residues. Libraries were prepared by immunoSEQ multiplex PCR; TCRdb keeps only in-frame clonotypes and omits some of them. Counted here are about 600,000 clones, roughly 96% occurring once; the ten biggest clones make up 0.09% to 0.13%.

The sequencing input was naive CD8+ T cells sorted from blood. V and J are TRBV7-9 and TRBJ2-7; 8 bases match TRBD1. The origin of this receptor is a woman aged 25 to 39 in good health. CDR3 region: CASSPRDRSSYEQYF. The CDR3 nucleotides are TGTGCCAGCAGCCCCCGGGACAGGAGCTCCTACGAGCAGTACTTC.